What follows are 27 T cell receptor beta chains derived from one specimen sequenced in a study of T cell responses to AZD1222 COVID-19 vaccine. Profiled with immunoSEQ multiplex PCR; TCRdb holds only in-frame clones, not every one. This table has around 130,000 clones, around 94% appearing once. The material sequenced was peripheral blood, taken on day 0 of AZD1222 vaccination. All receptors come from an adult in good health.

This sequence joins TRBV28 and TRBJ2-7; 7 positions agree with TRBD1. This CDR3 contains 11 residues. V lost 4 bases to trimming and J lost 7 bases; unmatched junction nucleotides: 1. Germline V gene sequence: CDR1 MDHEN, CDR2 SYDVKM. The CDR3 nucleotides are TGTGCCAGCAGTTCGGACAGGGAGCAGTACTTC. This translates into CASSSDREQYF.

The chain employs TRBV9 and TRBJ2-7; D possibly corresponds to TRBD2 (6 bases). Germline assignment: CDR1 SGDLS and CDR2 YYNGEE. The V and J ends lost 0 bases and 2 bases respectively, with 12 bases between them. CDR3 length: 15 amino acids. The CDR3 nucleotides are TGTGCCAGCAGCGTAGAGGCGTGGACTACCTACGAGCAGTACTTC. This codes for CASSVEAWTTYEQYF.

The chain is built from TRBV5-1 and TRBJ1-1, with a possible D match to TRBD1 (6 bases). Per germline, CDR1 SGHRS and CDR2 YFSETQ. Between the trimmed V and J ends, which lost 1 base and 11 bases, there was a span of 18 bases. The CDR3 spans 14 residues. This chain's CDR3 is CASSLSWGQSLAFF. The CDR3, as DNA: TGCGCCAGCAGCTTGAGTTGGGGGCAGTCTTTGGCTTTCTTT.

The chain's CDR3 is CASSLPLQGLHTEAFF. The CDR3 DNA sequence: TGTGCCAGCAGCTTACCCCTACAGGGTTTGCACACTGAAGCTTTCTTT. The chain joins TRBV7-8 to TRBJ1-1; D might be TRBD1 (6 bases). V was cut by 2 bases and J by 3 bases, with 16 bases left in between. The CDR3 extends over 16 amino acids. Germline assignment: CDR1 SGHVS and CDR2 FQNEAQ.

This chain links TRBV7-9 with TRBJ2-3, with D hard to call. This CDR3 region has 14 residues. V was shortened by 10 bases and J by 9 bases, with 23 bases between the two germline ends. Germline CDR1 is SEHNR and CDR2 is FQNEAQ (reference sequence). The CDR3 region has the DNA TGTGCCACCCATCAGCCAAGCCCGGTTACCACGCAGTATTTT. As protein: CATHQPSPVTTQYF.

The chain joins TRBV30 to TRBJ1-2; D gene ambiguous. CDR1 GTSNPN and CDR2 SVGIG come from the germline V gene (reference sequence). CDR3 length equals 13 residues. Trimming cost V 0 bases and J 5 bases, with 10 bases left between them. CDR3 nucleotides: TGTGCCTGGAGTGTAAGTCTGAGTTATGGCTACACCTTC. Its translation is CAWSVSLSYGYTF.

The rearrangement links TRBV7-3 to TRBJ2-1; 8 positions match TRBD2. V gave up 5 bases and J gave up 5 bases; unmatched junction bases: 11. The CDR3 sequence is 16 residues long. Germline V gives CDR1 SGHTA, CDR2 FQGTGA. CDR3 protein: CASSPPPGLGNNEQFF. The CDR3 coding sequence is TGTGCCAGCAGCCCACCTCCGGGACTAGGAAACAATGAGCAGTTCTTC.

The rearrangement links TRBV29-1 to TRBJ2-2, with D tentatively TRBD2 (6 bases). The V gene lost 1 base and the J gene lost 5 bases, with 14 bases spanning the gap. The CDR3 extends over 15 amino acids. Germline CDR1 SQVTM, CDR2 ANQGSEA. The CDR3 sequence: CSVEAAPGVTGELFF. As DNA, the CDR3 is TGCAGCGTTGAAGCCGCCCCGGGGGTTACCGGGGAGCTGTTTTTT.

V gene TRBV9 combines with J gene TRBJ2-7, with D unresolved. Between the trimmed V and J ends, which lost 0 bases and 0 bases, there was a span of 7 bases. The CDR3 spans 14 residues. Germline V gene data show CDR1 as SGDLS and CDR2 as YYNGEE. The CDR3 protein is CASSVDGGSYEQYF. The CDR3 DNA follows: TGTGCCAGCAGCGTAGATGGCGGCTCCTACGAGCAGTACTTC.

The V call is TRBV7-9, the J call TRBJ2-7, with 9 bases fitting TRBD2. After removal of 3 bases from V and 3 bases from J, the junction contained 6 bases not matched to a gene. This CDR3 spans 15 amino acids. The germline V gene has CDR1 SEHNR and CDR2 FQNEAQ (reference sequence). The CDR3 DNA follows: TGTGCCAGCAGCTTGAGGCGGGAGGGCAACTACGAGCAGTACTTC. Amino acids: CASSLRREGNYEQYF.

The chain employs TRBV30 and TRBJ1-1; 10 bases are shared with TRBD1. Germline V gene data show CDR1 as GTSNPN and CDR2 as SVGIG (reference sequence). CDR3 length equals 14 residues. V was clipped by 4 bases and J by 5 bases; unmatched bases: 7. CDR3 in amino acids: CAWKTTGGGTEAFF. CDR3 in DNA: TGTGCCTGGAAGACGACAGGGGGCGGAACTGAAGCTTTCTTT.

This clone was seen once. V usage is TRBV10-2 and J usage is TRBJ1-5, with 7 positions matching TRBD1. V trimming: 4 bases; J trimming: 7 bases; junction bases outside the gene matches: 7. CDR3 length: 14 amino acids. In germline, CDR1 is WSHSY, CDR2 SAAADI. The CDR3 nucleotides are TGCGCCAGCAGTGGACAGGGCATATGGCAGCCCCAGCATTTT. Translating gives CASSGQGIWQPQHF.

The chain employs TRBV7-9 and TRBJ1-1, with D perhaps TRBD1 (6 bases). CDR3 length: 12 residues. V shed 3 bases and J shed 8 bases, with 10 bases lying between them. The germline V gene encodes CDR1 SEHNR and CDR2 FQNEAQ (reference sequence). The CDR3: CASSFLDREAFF. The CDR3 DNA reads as TGTGCCAGCAGCTTCCTAGACAGGGAAGCTTTCTTT.

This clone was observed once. In DNA form, the CDR3 reads TGTGCCAGTAGTAAATTGGCAGGAAACTCACCCCTCCACTTT. Its translation is CASSKLAGNSPLHF. The V gene is TRBV19, the J gene TRBJ1-6; D unclear. CDR1 is LNHDA, CDR2 SQIVND, per germline (reference sequence). The V end was cut by 4 bases, the J end by 10 bases, with 14 bases between. This CDR3 spans 14 amino acids.

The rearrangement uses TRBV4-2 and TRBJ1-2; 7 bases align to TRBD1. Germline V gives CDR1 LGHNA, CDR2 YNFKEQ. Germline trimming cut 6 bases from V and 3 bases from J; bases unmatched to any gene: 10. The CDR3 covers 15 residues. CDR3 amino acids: CASRPTGEFDYGYTF. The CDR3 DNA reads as TGTGCCAGCAGACCTACAGGGGAATTTGACTATGGCTACACCTTC.

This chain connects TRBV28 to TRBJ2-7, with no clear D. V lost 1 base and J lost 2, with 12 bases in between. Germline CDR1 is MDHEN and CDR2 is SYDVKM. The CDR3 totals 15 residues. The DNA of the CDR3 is TGTGCCAGCAGTTTATCAGGTACAAGAACCTACGAGCAGTACTTC. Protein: CASSLSGTRTYEQYF. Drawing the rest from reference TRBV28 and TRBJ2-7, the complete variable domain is DVKVTQSSRYLVKRTGEKVFLECVQDMDHENMFWYRQDPGLGLRLIYFSYDVKMKEKGDIPEGYSVSREKKERFSLILESASTNQTSMYLCASSLSGTRTYEQYFGPGTRLTVT.

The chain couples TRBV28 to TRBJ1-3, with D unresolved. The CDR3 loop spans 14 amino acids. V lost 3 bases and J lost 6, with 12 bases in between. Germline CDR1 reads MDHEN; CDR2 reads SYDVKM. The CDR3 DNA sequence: TGTGCCAGCAGTTTGCCAGGCTCTCAAAACACCATATATTTT. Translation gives CASSLPGSQNTIYF.

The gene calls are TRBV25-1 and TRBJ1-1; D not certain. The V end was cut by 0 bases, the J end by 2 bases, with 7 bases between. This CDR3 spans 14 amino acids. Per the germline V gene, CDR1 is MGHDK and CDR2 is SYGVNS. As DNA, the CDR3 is TGTGCCAGCAGTGAATATCGGGATAACACTGAAGCTTTCTTT. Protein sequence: CASSEYRDNTEAFF.

CDR3 amino acids: CASSAQRGSGNTIYF. The CDR3 nucleotides read TGTGCCAGCAGTGCTCAGCGGGGGTCCGGAAACACCATATATTTT. The chain has TRBV28 and TRBJ1-3; a possible D gene is TRBD1 (5 bases). CDR3 size: 15 residues. Germline V gene data show CDR1 as MDHEN and CDR2 as SYDVKM. Trimming left V 5 bases short and J 4 bases short, with 15 bases between. Looking up the rest from reference TRBV28 and TRBJ1-3 gives the full variable domain: DVKVTQSSRYLVKRTGEKVFLECVQDMDHENMFWYRQDPGLGLRLIYFSYDVKMKEKGDIPEGYSVSREKKERFSLILESASTNQTSMYLCASSAQRGSGNTIYFGEGSWLTVV.

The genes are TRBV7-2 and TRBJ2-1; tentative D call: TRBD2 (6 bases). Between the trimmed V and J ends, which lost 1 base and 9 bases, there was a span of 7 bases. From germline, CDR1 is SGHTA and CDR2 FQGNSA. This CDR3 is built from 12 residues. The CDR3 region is CASSLVGSEQFF. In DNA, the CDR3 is TGTGCCAGCAGCTTAGTCGGGAGTGAGCAGTTCTTC.

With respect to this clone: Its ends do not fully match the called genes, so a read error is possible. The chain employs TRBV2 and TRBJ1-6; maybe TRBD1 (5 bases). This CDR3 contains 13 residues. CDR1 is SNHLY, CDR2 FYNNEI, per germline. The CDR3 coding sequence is TGTGCCAGCAGCGAAGGGACCTACTCACCCCTCCACTTT. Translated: CASSEGTYSPLHF.

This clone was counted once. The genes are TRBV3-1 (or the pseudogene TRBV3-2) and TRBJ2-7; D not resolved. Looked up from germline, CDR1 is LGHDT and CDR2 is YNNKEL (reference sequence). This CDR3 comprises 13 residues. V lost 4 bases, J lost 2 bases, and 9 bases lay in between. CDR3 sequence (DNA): TGTGCCAGCAGCCCTACCGGAACCTACGAGCAGTACTTC. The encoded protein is CASSPTGTYEQYF.

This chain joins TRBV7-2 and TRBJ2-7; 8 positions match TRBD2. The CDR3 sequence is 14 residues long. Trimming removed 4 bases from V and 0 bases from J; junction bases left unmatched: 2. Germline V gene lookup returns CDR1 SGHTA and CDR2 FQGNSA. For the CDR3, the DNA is TGTGCCAGCAGCTCGGGACTAGTCTCCTACGAGCAGTACTTC. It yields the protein CASSSGLVSYEQYF.

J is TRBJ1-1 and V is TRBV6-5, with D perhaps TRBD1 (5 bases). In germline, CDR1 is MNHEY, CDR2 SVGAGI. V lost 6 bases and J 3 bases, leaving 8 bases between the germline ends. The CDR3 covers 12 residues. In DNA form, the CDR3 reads TGTGCCAGCAGGGGACCTTACACTGAAGCTTTCTTT. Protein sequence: CASRGPYTEAFF.

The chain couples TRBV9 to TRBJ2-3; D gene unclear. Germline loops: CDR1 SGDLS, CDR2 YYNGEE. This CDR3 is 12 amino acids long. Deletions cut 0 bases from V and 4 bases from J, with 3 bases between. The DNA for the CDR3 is TGTGCCAGCAGCGTAGGGCCAGATACGCAGTATTTT. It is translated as CASSVGPDTQYF.

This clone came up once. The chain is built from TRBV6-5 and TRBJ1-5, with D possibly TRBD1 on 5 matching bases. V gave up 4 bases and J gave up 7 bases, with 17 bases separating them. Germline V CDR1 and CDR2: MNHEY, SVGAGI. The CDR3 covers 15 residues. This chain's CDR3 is CASSSLGHLQQPQHF. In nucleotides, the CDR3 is TGTGCCAGCAGTTCCTTGGGGCATCTCCAACAGCCCCAGCATTTT.

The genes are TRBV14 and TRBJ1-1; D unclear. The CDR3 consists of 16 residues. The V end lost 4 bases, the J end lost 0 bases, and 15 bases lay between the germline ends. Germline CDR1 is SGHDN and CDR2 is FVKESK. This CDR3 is CASSRIGGRLNTEAFF. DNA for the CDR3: TGTGCCAGCAGCCGAATTGGAGGACGGCTGAACACTGAAGCTTTCTTT. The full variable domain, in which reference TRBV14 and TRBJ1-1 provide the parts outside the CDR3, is EAGVTQFPSHSVIEKGQTVTLRCDPISGHDNLYWYRRVMGKEIKFLLHFVKESKQDESGMPNNRFLAERTGGTYSTLKVQPAELEDSGVYFCASSRIGGRLNTEAFFGQGTRLTVV.